The clone carrying this T cell receptor beta chain appeared once. The CDR3 is 15 amino acids. Germline values: CDR1 SGHRS, CDR2 YFSETQ. V gave up 3 bases and J gave up 4 bases; unmatched junction bases: 9. The sample comes from a study of blood T cell repertoires in COVID-19. Using immunoSEQ multiplex PCR, the repertoire was profiled, and TCRdb retains in-frame clones only, with some absent. Seen here are under 150,000 clones, around four fifths observed once, and the top ten hold over 10%. The TCR was taken from a human donor in a cohort sampled during active COVID-19. The rearrangement links TRBV5-1 to TRBJ1-1; 7 bases match TRBD1. Specimen: peripheral blood. CDR3 in DNA: TGCGCCAGCAGCTCCCGACAGGGAGGAATCACTGAAGCTTTCTTT. Its protein product is CASSSRQGGITEAFF.